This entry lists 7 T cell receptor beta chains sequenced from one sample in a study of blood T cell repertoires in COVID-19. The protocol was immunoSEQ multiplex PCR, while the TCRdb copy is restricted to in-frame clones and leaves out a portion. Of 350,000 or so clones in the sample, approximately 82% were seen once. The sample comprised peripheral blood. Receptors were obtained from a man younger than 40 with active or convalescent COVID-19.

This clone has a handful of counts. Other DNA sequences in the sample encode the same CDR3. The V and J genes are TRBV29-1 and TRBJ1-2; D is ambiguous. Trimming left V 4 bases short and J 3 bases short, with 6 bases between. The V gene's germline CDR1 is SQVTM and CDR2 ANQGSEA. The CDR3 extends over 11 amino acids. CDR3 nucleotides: TGCAGCGTTGTATCCGACTATGGCTACACCTTC. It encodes CSVVSDYGYTF.

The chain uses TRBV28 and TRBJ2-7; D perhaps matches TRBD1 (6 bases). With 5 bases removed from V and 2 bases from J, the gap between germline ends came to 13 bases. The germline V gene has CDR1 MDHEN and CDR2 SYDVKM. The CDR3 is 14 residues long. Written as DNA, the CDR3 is TGTGCCAGCAGTCCTTCAGGGGCCCCCTACGAGCAGTACTTC. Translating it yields CASSPSGAPYEQYF.

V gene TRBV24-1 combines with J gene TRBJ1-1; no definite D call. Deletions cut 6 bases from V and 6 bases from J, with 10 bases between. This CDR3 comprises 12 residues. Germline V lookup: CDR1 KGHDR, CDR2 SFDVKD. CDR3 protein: CATSRSLPEAFF. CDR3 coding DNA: TGTGCCACCAGTCGTAGCTTGCCTGAAGCTTTCTTT.

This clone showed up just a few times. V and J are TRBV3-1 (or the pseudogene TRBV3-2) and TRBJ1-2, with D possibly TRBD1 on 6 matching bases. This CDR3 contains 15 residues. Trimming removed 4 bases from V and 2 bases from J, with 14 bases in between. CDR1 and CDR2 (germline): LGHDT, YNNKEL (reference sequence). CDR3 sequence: CASSPLPGTNYGYTF. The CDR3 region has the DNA TGTGCCAGCAGCCCCTTACCCGGGACAAACTATGGCTACACCTTC.

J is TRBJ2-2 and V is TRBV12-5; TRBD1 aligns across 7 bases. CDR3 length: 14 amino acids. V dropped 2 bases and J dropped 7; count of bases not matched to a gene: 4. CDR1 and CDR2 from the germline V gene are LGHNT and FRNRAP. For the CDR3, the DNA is TGTGCTAGTGGTTTGACAGGGGAAGTCGGGGAGCTGTTTTTT. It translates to CASGLTGEVGELFF.

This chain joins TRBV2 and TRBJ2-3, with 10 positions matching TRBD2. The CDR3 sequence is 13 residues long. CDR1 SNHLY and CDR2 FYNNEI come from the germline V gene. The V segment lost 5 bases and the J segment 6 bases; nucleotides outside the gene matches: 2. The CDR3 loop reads CASSSGRVDTQYF. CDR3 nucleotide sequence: TGTGCCAGCAGTAGCGGGAGGGTGGATACGCAGTATTTT.

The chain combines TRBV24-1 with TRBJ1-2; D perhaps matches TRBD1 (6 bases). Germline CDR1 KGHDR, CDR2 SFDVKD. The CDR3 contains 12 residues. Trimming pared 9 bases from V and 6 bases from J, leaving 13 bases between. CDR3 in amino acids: CATASPGDGYTF. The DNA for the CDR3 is TGTGCCACCGCAAGTCCAGGGGATGGCTACACCTTC.